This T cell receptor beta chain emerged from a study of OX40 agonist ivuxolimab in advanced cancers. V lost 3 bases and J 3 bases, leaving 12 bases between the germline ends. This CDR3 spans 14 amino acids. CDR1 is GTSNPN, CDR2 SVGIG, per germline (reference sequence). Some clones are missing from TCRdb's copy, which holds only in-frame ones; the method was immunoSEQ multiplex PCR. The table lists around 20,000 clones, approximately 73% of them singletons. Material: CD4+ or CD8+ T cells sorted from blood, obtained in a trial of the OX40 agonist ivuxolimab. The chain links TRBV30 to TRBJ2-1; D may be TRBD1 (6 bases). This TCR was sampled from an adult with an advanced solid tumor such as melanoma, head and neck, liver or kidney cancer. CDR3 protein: CAWRGTKDYNEQFF. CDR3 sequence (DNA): TGTGCCTGGAGAGGGACAAAGGACTACAATGAGCAGTTCTTC.